This entry lists 14 T cell receptor beta chains sequenced from one sample in a study of T cells in Graves' hyperthyroidism and ophthalmopathy. Template material for amplifying TCR beta CDR3 regions consisted of RNA transcripts. The HTBI primer set was used in a first-round RT-PCR of the TCR CDR3. TCRdb re-derived calls from the multiplex PCR reads in MiXCR, one entry per CDR3 protein. This table holds under 400,000 distinct CDR3 sequences, roughly 21% found once. Sequencing was carried out using blood. These receptors all come from a woman between 50 and 59 years old with Graves' hyperthyroidism.

The table lists this clonotype with a few counts. The chain employs TRBV18 and TRBJ1-1, with D unresolved. CDR3 length: 14 residues. Germline CDR1 reads KGHSH; CDR2 reads LQKENI. Deletions cut 1 base from V and 6 bases from J, with 12 bases between. The CDR3 sequence is CASSPLLSEAEAFF. The CDR3, as DNA: TGTGCCAGCTCACCACTGCTTAGCGAGGCTGAAGCTTTCTTT.

In regard to this clonotype: Being one base from a much bigger clone, this may be a read error. The chain carries TRBV2 and TRBJ2-2; no clear D. Germline loops: CDR1 SNHLY, CDR2 FYNNEI. CDR3 length equals 14 residues. V was clipped by 6 bases and J by 3 bases, with 11 bases between them. CDR3 DNA: TGTGCCAGCAGCGGACGGAGCTACACCGGGGAGCTGTTTTTT. It yields the protein CASSGRSYTGELFF.

This sequence joins TRBV12-3 or TRBV12-4 and TRBJ2-7, with D possibly called TRBD1 or TRBD2 (5 bases each). The CDR3 has 13 residues. Trimming removed 7 bases from V and 2 bases from J, with 12 bases in between. CDR3 protein: CASTRDDPYEQYF. The CDR3, as DNA: TGTGCCAGCACGAGGGACGATCCCTACGAGCAGTACTTC.

This clonotype came up many times. The DNA of the CDR3 is TGCGCCAGCCGACCGGTGGTGCAGGGAACATGGAATGAGCAGTTCTTC. It yields the protein CASRPVVQGTWNEQFF. The chain recombines TRBV5-1 with TRBJ2-1, with a weak D call TRBD1 (5 bases). The CDR3 is 16 amino acids. CDR1 and CDR2 from the germline V gene are SGHRS and YFSETQ. V lost 7 bases to trimming and J lost 7 bases, with 24 bases between them.

In this sample, this clonotype turned up many times. The chain combines TRBV11-1 with TRBJ1-1, with unresolved D. V lost 1 base to trimming and J lost 1 base, with 7 bases between them. This CDR3 region has 14 residues. Germline V gene sequence: CDR1 SGHAT, CDR2 FQDESV (reference sequence). In DNA, the CDR3 is TGTGCCAGCAGCTTAGATGAAGGGAACACTGAAGCTTTCTTT. As protein: CASSLDEGNTEAFF.

This clonotype was found many times. The DNA of the CDR3 is TGTGCCAGCAGCCCCCCAGGGACAGGGAAAGATACGCAGTATTTT. Residues: CASSPPGTGKDTQYF. The chain employs TRBV5-8 and TRBJ2-3, with 9 bases aligning to TRBD1. Germline CDR1 reads SGHTS; CDR2 reads YDEGEE. The trim removed 4 bases at V and 5 bases at J, leaving 8 bases unmatched. CDR3 length equals 15 residues. The whole variable domain, remainder taken from reference TRBV5-8 and TRBJ2-3, is EAGVTQSPTHLIKTRGQQATLRCSPISGHTSVYWYQQALGLGLQFLLWYDEGEERNRGNFPPRFSGRQFPNYSSELNVNALELEDSALYLCASSPPGTGKDTQYFGPGTRLTVL.

This clonotype was counted only a few times. The chain joins TRBV6-2 or TRBV6-3 to TRBJ2-1; 7 bases align to TRBD2. The CDR3 length is 14 residues. J lost 2 bases, V lost 6 bases, and 4 bases had no gene match. Germline V gene lookup returns CDR1 MNHEY and CDR2 SVGEGT. DNA for the CDR3: TGTGCCAGCAGGAGCGGGGCCACCTACAATGAGCAGTTCTTC. Residues: CASRSGATYNEQFF.

This clonotype appeared many times. The gene calls are TRBV5-1 and TRBJ2-3; TRBD1 agrees at 8 bases. Trimming at V came to 4 bases and at J to 5 bases, leaving 6 bases not matched to a gene. The CDR3 sequence is 14 residues long. The germline gives CDR1 SGHRS, CDR2 YFSETQ. The CDR3: CASSMTGERDTQYF. As DNA, the CDR3 is TGCGCCAGCAGCATGACAGGGGAACGAGATACGCAGTATTTT.

The J gene is TRBJ2-7, the V gene TRBV5-4; D gene uncertain. The CDR3 has 15 amino acids. Germline lookup yields CDR1 SGHNT and CDR2 YYREEE (reference sequence). V lost 0 bases, J lost 0 bases, and 10 bases lay in between. CDR3 residues: CASSLGPTPSYEQYF. CDR3 DNA: TGTGCCAGCAGCTTGGGCCCTACCCCCTCCTACGAGCAGTACTTC.

The chain has TRBV7-3 and TRBJ2-1, with 8 bases lining up with TRBD2. CDR1 and CDR2 (germline): SGHTA, FQGTGA. V lost 5 bases, J lost 4 bases, and 7 bases stayed unmatched. This CDR3 region has 15 residues. The CDR3 coding sequence is TGTGCCAGCAGCCGCATCCGCGGGGGGTACAATGAGCAGTTCTTC. Residues: CASSRIRGGYNEQFF.

This clonotype was found many times. This chain joins TRBV7-8 and TRBJ2-1; weak D call: TRBD2 (6 bases). Trimming took off 0 bases at V and 5 bases at J, with 11 bases between the two ends. CDR3 length equals 15 residues. Germline values: CDR1 SGHVS, CDR2 FQNEAQ. Here the CDR3 reads CASSLALRRDNEQFF. Written as DNA, the CDR3 is TGTGCCAGCAGCTTAGCGCTCCGGAGGGACAATGAGCAGTTCTTC.

The sample holds a few counts of this clonotype. The V gene is TRBV7-9, the J gene TRBJ2-3; 8 nucleotides line up with TRBD1. The CDR3 length is 16 residues. The germline gives CDR1 SEHNR, CDR2 FQNEAQ (reference sequence). Trimming took 1 base from V and 1 from J; bases not matched to a gene: 4. The CDR3 spells CASSLVSGQGTDTQYF. The CDR3 region has the DNA TGTGCCAGCAGCTTAGTGTCGGGACAGGGCACAGATACGCAGTATTTT.

This clonotype appeared many times. The rearrangement joins TRBV5-1 to TRBJ1-1, with a weak D call TRBD1 (5 bases). CDR1 is SGHRS, CDR2 YFSETQ, per germline. The V end was cut by 2 bases, the J end by 3 bases, with 14 bases between. This CDR3 is built from 15 residues. The CDR3 DNA is TGCGCCAGCAGCTTTTGGTCCCAGGGTGACACTGAAGCTTTCTTT. Amino acid sequence: CASSFWSQGDTEAFF.

Many counts were recorded for this clonotype. The rearrangement uses TRBV7-9 and TRBJ2-5; 8 bases map to TRBD2. V was pared by 1 base and J by 5 bases, with 6 bases of the junction left unmatched. Germline assignment: CDR1 SEHNR and CDR2 FQNEAQ (reference sequence). There are 15 residues in the CDR3. CDR3 amino acids: CASSLVIGLAETQYF. CDR3 nucleotide sequence: TGTGCCAGCAGCTTAGTTATCGGACTAGCTGAGACCCAGTACTTC.